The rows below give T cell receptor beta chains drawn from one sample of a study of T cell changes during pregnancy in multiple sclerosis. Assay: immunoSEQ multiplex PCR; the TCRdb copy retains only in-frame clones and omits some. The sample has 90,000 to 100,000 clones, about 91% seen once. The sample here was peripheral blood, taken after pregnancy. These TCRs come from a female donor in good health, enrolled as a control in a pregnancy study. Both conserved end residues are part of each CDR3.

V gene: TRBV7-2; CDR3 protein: CASSLRVWGLALPNEQFF
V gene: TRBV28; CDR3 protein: CASSPTTGNTEAFF
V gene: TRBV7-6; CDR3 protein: CASSPRGDQETQYF
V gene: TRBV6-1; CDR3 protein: CASSEEFYEQYF
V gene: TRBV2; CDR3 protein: CASRDSSSYEQYF
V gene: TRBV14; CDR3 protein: CASSHIAGVTDTQYF
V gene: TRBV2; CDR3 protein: CASGQREGAFF
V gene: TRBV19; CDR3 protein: CASTSGTGEADTQYF
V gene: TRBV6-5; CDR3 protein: CASSYSGELGATQYF
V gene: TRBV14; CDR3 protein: CASSPQGQGVNIQYF
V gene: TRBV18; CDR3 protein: CASSPSSSGTGGYGYTF
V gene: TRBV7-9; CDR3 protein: CASSPRLADEQYF
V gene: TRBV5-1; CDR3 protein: CASSAKTGYLDYEQYF
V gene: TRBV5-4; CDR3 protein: CASSLSGGAVGELFF
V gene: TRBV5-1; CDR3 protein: CASSSTSGSETQYF
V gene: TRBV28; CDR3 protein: CASSSTGGNTEAFF
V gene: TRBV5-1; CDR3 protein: CASSLRLAGGWETQYF
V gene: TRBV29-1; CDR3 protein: CSVDSGLAGVEQYF
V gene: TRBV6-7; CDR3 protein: CASSGVNDSSGNTIYF
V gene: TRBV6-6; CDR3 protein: CASSRAGAPGDEQFF
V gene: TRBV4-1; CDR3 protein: CASSQDIRGGNEQFF
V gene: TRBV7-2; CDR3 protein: CASSPRVLRQSRNYGYTF
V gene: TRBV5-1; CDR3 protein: CASSAGQGAYEQYF
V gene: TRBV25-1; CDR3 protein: CASSEFRQGPRGYTF
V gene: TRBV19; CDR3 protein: CAVQVEAGHNEQYF
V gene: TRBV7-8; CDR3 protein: CASSRWRIGNTGELFF
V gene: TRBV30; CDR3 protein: CAWSGSDRGAYEQYF
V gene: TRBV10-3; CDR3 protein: CAISPWTGGDTEAFF
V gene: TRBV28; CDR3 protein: CASSQRLDEAFF
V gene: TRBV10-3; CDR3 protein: CAISGQNTEAFF